The 7 T cell receptor beta chains in this list originate from one sample, sequenced in a study of PD-1 blockade in mismatch repair-deficient tumors. TCRdb's copy holds only in-frame clones and misses some; the assay was immunoSEQ multiplex PCR. Among 15,000 to 20,000 clones, approximately 84% were seen once, and the ten largest hold roughly 17%. This sample comprised PBMCs, obtained before pembrolizumab treatment. The receptors shown here come from an adult with mismatch repair-deficient cancer.

This chain uses TRBV21-1 with TRBJ2-5; the listed D gene, TRBD1, was not tested against the DNA. TRBV21-1 is recorded as a pseudogene. The CDR3 runs to 17 residues. The CDR3 nucleotides are TGTGCCAGCAGCAAAGGGGGTTGGGGGCCTGGCCAAGAGACCCAGTACTTC. Translated: CASSKGGWGPGQETQYF.

The genes are TRBV7-8 and TRBJ2-2; 11 bases agree with TRBD1. The length of the CDR3 is 17 residues. V shed 5 bases and J 2 bases; nucleotides not matched to a gene: 7. Germline assignment: CDR1 SGHVS and CDR2 FQNEAQ. CDR3 bases: TGTGCCAGCAGCGGCAAGGGGACAGGGGGAAACACCGGGGAGCTGTTTTTT. Translated, it gives CASSGKGTGGNTGELFF.

V usage is TRBV12-1 and J usage is TRBJ2-1; TRBD2 is the table's D call and was not checked against the DNA. TRBV12-1 is a pseudogene. The CDR3 has 14 amino acids. Written as DNA, the CDR3 is TGTGCCAGCAGTTGGGGACTTCCCTCCAATGAGCAGTTCTTC. Translated, it gives CASSWGLPSNEQFF.

The chain recombines TRBV11-3 with TRBJ2-7; 8 nucleotides agree with TRBD1. The V gene end was trimmed by 1 base and the J gene end by 4 bases; junction bases not matched to a gene: 6. The V gene's germline CDR1 is SGHNT and CDR2 YENEEA. This CDR3 has 15 amino acids. The CDR3 is CASSLGGTGGYEQYF. CDR3 sequence (DNA): TGTGCCAGCAGCTTAGGGGGGACAGGAGGTTACGAGCAGTACTTC.

J is TRBJ1-1 and V is TRBV12-5, with TRBD1 identical over 8 bases. After removal of 6 bases from V and 1 base from J, the junction contained 4 bases not matched to a gene. The CDR3 covers 14 residues. Germline-derived CDR1 and CDR2 are LGHNT and FRNRAP. CDR3 sequence (DNA): TGTGCTAGTGGATCGGGGACAGGGAACACTGAAGCTTTCTTT. This gives the protein CASGSGTGNTEAFF.

This clone was observed a few times. The V and J genes are TRBV19 and TRBJ1-2, with TRBD1 as a possible D gene (5 bases). CDR1 and CDR2 from the germline V gene are LNHDA and SQIVND (reference sequence). The V and J ends lost 3 bases and 8 bases respectively, with 13 bases between them. The CDR3 has 13 residues. The chain's CDR3 is CASSMRQGGGYTF. The CDR3 nucleotides read TGTGCCAGTAGTATGCGCCAGGGAGGAGGCTACACCTTC.

V gene TRBV9 combines with J gene TRBJ1-3, with 8 bases aligning to TRBD1. Trimming cost V 2 bases and J 6 bases; bases outside gene matches: 1. Germline loops: CDR1 SGDLS, CDR2 YYNGEE. CDR3 size: 13 residues. The CDR3 DNA follows: TGTGCCAGCAGCGTGGGACAGGCAAACACCATATATTTT. Its translation: CASSVGQANTIYF.